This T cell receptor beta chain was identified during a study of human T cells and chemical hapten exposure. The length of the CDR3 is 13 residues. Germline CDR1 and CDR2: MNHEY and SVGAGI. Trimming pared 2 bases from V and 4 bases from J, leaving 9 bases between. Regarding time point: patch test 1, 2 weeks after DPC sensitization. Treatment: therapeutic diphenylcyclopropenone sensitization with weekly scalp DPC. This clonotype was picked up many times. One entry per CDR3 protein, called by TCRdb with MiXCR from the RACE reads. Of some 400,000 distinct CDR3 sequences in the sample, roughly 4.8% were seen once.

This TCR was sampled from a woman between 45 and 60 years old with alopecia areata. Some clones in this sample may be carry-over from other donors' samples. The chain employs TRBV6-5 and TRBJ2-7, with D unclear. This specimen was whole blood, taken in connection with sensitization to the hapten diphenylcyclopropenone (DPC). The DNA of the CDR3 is TGTGCCAGCAGTTACGGGCAGGAGTACGAGCAGTACTTC. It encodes CASSYGQEYEQYF.